The 5 T cell receptor beta chains in this list originate from one sample, sequenced in a study of blood T cell repertoires in COVID-19. Profiled with immunoSEQ multiplex PCR; TCRdb holds only in-frame clones, not every one. The top ten clones hold 2.1% of a sample with around 100,000 clones, 70% to 90% of them seen once. Source material: peripheral blood. Every receptor here comes from a human donor in a cohort sampled during active COVID-19.

This clone has a handful of counts. V is TRBV9 and J is TRBJ1-2, with D possibly being TRBD1 (6 bases). The CDR3 is 18 residues long. Trimming removed 3 bases at V and 3 bases at J, with 24 bases between. Germline lookup yields CDR1 SGDLS and CDR2 YYNGEE. This CDR3 reads CASSAGAARIETHYGYTF. The CDR3 DNA sequence: TGTGCCAGCAGCGCAGGGGCAGCGAGGATCGAAACTCACTATGGCTACACCTTC.

This chain joins TRBV6-5 and TRBJ2-7; tentative D call: TRBD1 (5 bases). This CDR3 is built from 12 residues. The germline V gene has CDR1 MNHEY and CDR2 SVGAGI. Trimming removed 2 bases from V and 3 bases from J, with 5 bases in between. This chain's CDR3 is CASSYRGYEQYF. CDR3 nucleotides: TGTGCCAGCAGTTACAGGGGCTACGAGCAGTACTTC.

The gene calls are TRBV24-1 and TRBJ2-3; 8 bases line up with TRBD1. Trimming took 4 bases from V and 1 from J; bases not matched to a gene: 6. This CDR3 spans 16 amino acids. The germline gives CDR1 KGHDR, CDR2 SFDVKD. CDR3 residues: CATSDDRGARTDTQYF. The CDR3 region has the DNA TGTGCCACCAGTGACGACAGGGGCGCTCGCACAGATACGCAGTATTTT.

In its sample, this clone was seen once. The rearrangement uses TRBV6-5 and TRBJ1-4; D ambiguous. V was clipped by 5 bases and J by 2 bases, with 9 bases between them. Germline CDR1 reads MNHEY; CDR2 reads SVGAGI. CDR3 size: 14 residues. CDR3 in DNA: TGTGCCAGCAGTACACCATCGACTAATGAAAAACTGTTTTTT. Protein: CASSTPSTNEKLFF.

This rearrangement joins TRBV19 to TRBJ1-4; 7 bases match TRBD1. The germline gives CDR1 LNHDA, CDR2 SQIVND (reference sequence). The CDR3 length is 15 residues. The trim removed 7 bases at V and 3 bases at J, leaving 8 bases unmatched. Here the CDR3 reads CASTHTGQANEKLFF. The CDR3 nucleotides are TGTGCCAGTACTCACACCGGACAGGCTAATGAAAAACTGTTTTTT.